This T cell receptor beta chain was captured by sequencing in a study of a mutant IDH1 vaccine in newly diagnosed glioma. Turning to the study itself: Treated patients showed a male proportion of around 62%, a female proportion of about 40%, and a mean age of around 40 years. Before enrollment, patients got radiotherapy alone, temozolomide alone, or mostly the combination. Study-level points and caveats: Among all patients, vaccine-induced immune responses occurred in 90% to 95%. Apparently, pseudoprogression bore no relation to changes among the top peripheral T cell clonotypes.

Details on this clone: The antigen is undetermined.

Time point in this sample: baseline, week 1 (first vaccination visit). The treatment here: pre-vaccination baseline after standard-of-care therapy. V was shortened by 4 bases and J by 5 bases, with 11 bases between the two germline ends. CDR3 length: 14 residues. Germline CDR1 LNHDA, CDR2 SQIVND (reference sequence). TCRdb's copy holds only in-frame clones and misses some; the assay was immunoSEQ multiplex PCR. In the table there are 30,000 to 40,000 clones, just under 95% of which are singletons. This sequence joins TRBV19 and TRBJ2-2, with D possibly TRBD1 on 6 matching bases. This TCR came from a man aged 18 to 30 with glioma. The sample in question was PBMCs, obtained from a glioma patient treated with radiotherapy, temozolomide or both. The chain's CDR3 is CASSNRERTGELFF. The CDR3 DNA reads TGTGCCAGTAGTAACAGGGAAAGGACCGGGGAGCTGTTTTTT.